The clone carrying this T cell receptor (beta chain) showed up just a few times. The antigen remains undetermined. Germline is not matched at one junction end, which may reflect a read error. This record belongs to a study of blood T cells in healthy people across ages. The germline V gene encodes CDR1 MGHRA and CDR2 YSYEKL. There are 16 residues in the CDR3. Study results and caveats: The study found more naive CD4+ cells and higher diversity in long-lived than aged donors.

For the second PCR, which ran for about 6 to 11 cycles, a sample-barcoded 5' primer and a J-beta primer mix were used. Each TCR beta cDNA got a 12-nucleotide random molecular identifier. Every sample gave at least 3 million paired-end reads containing CDR3. MiXCR, applied by TCRdb to the 5' RACE reads, yields one record per CDR3 protein. The sample holds about 1,400,000 distinct CDR3 sequences, roughly 60% seen once. Individuals who donated were healthy Caucasians from Russia aged roughly 6 to 90. The V gene is TRBV4-1, the J gene TRBJ1-5; TRBD1 matches at 11 bases. The sample was blood. This TCR derives from a man younger than 35 in good health. The CDR3 DNA reads as TGTGCCAGCAGCCAGGATGGGACAGGGGGACGCCAGCCCCAGCATTTT. Translating it yields CASSQDGTGGRQPQHF.